These 21 T cell receptor beta chains came from one sample sequenced in a study of long-term antiretroviral therapy in people with HIV. Sequencing relied on immunoSEQ assay v3.0, run at survey level. Using immunoSEQ multiplex PCR, the repertoire was profiled, and TCRdb retains in-frame clones only, with some absent. The repertoire holds 11,000 or so clones, with around 79% as singletons. The starting material was unsorted PBMCs, obtained 0.8 years before starting antiretroviral therapy. The receptors were gathered from a woman aged 40 to 50 with HIV.

This chain uses TRBV29-1 with TRBJ2-5; D is ambiguous. Trimming removed 8 bases from V and 2 bases from J, with 18 bases in between. Germline values: CDR1 SQVTM, CDR2 ANQGSEA. The length of the CDR3 is 14 residues. The DNA of the CDR3 is TGCAGCTCTACGCCAGGATCTCAACAAGAGACCCAGTACTTC. It encodes CSSTPGSQQETQYF.

The CDR3 spells CASSLGGPPGELFF. DNA of the CDR3: TGTGCCAGTAGTCTCGGGGGACCCCCCGGGGAGCTGTTTTTT. This chain connects TRBV19 to TRBJ2-2; the D gene is possibly TRBD2 (6 bases). The CDR3 contains 14 residues. V was pared by 5 bases and J by 6 bases, with 13 bases between. Germline CDR1 is LNHDA and CDR2 is SQIVND (reference sequence).

V and J are TRBV9 and TRBJ2-3; possibly TRBD1 for D (6 bases). V gave up 2 bases and J gave up 4 bases, with 17 bases separating them. There are 16 residues in the CDR3. The V gene's germline CDR1 is SGDLS and CDR2 YYNGEE. CDR3 bases: TGTGCCAGCAGCGTGTCTCCCACAGGGAGCTCAGATACGCAGTATTTT. Translated, it gives CASSVSPTGSSDTQYF.

The rearrangement joins TRBV6-1 to TRBJ2-3, with a possible D match to TRBD1 (5 bases). Germline loops: CDR1 MNHNS, CDR2 SASEGT. This CDR3 has 13 amino acids. Trimming took off 2 bases at V and 5 bases at J, with 8 bases between the two ends. The CDR3 spells CASSEQGEDTQYF. CDR3 nucleotides: TGTGCCAGCAGTGAACAGGGTGAAGATACGCAGTATTTT.

This chain links TRBV5-6 with TRBJ1-2; D unclear. This CDR3 has 16 amino acids. The V gene's germline CDR1 is SGHDT and CDR2 YYEEEE. V dropped 0 bases and J dropped 1 base, with 13 bases sitting between them. CDR3 protein: CASSLANPAYNYGYTF. The CDR3 DNA sequence: TGTGCCAGCAGCTTGGCAAATCCGGCTTATAACTATGGCTACACCTTC.

The chain combines TRBV5-4 with TRBJ2-1; tentatively, D is TRBD1 (6 bases). Trimming left V 5 bases short and J 3 bases short, with 18 bases between. Germline lookup yields CDR1 SGHNT and CDR2 YYREEE (reference sequence). The CDR3 is 16 residues long. The CDR3 DNA is TGTGCCAGCAGTTCGGACAGATCTAGCAACTACAATGAGCAGTTCTTC. This sequence encodes CASSSDRSSNYNEQFF.

Only a few counts were recorded for this clone. This sequence joins TRBV4-1 and TRBJ1-2; TRBD1 aligns across 8 bases. Germline V gives CDR1 MGHRA, CDR2 YSYEKL. Trimming cost V 3 bases and J 8 bases; bases outside gene matches: 8. The CDR3 has 14 amino acids. CDR3 sequence reads: CASSHPQGEDGYTF. The CDR3 bases are TGCGCCAGCAGCCACCCACAGGGGGAAGACGGCTACACCTTC.

V is TRBV4-1 and J is TRBJ1-2, with a possible D match to TRBD1 (5 bases). Germline loops: CDR1 MGHRA, CDR2 YSYEKL. Deletions cut 4 bases from V and 0 bases from J, with 18 bases between. The CDR3 has 17 residues. The CDR3 loop reads CASSLNLGRPANYGYTF. The CDR3 DNA reads as TGCGCCAGCAGCCTTAACCTGGGGCGGCCCGCTAACTATGGCTACACCTTC.

This chain links TRBV18 with TRBJ1-4; unclear D gene. CDR3 length: 15 amino acids. Germline V gives CDR1 KGHSH, CDR2 LQKENI. The ends were cut back, 2 bases at V and 4 bases at J, with 11 bases in the middle. CDR3 sequence (DNA): TGTGCCAGCTCACCAGGAGGAAGACTTAATGAAAAACTGTTTTTT. It specifies CASSPGGRLNEKLFF.

This chain joins TRBV6-5 and TRBJ1-6; perhaps TRBD1 as D (5 bases). This CDR3 spans 15 amino acids. The germline V and J ends were trimmed by 2 bases and 6 bases, with 11 bases remaining between them. Per germline, CDR1 MNHEY and CDR2 SVGAGI. The CDR3 is CASSYVGRGNSPLHF. The CDR3 region has the DNA TGTGCCAGCAGTTACGTGGGGCGCGGTAATTCACCCCTCCACTTT.

The chain joins TRBV7-2 to TRBJ2-7, with 7 positions matching TRBD1. The CDR3 extends over 14 amino acids. Germline V CDR1 and CDR2: SGHTA, FQGNSA. Losses at the gene ends were 2 bases for V and 3 bases for J; bases not matched to a gene: 4. The CDR3 is CASSLRQGIYEQYF. CDR3 nucleotide sequence: TGTGCCAGCAGCTTACGACAGGGAATCTACGAGCAGTACTTC.

CDR3 DNA: TGCGCCAGCAGTCAGCGGGGGGGGGCAGATACGCAGTATTTT. It translates to CASSQRGGADTQYF. The chain carries TRBV5-1 and TRBJ2-3, with 10 bases aligning to TRBD2. The CDR3 is 14 residues long. V shed 5 bases, J shed 4 bases, and the junction held 4 bases outside the gene matches. In germline, CDR1 is SGHRS, CDR2 YFSETQ. Variable domain in full (rest from reference TRBV5-1 and TRBJ2-3): KAGVTQTPRYLIKTRGQQVTLSCSPISGHRSVSWYQQTPGQGLQFLFEYFSETQRNKGNFPGRFSGRQFSNSRSEMNVSTLELGDSALYLCASSQRGGADTQYFGPGTRLTVL.

The chain has TRBV7-9 and TRBJ2-4; TRBD2 aligns across 10 bases. The germline CDR1 and CDR2 sequences are SEHNR and FQNEAQ (reference sequence). V was clipped by 1 base and J by 6 bases; unmatched bases: 6. There are 16 residues in the CDR3. The chain's CDR3 is CASSLDRRLAGNIQYF. In nucleotides, the CDR3 is TGTGCCAGCAGCTTAGATAGGCGACTAGCGGGAAACATTCAGTACTTC.

To note about this clone: Germline is not matched at one junction end, which may reflect a read error. The chain carries TRBV7-2 and TRBJ2-5; 7 bases map to TRBD2. Germline V gene data show CDR1 as SGHTA and CDR2 as FQGNSA. CDR3 length: 13 amino acids. The CDR3 region is CASSLAGGETQYF. DNA of the CDR3: TGTGCCAGCAGTTTAGCGGGTGGAGAGACCCAGTACTTC.

The chain is built from TRBV7-8 and TRBJ1-5, with D maybe TRBD1 (6 bases). From germline, CDR1 is SGHVS and CDR2 FQNEAQ. CDR3 size: 14 residues. The V end lost 1 base, the J end lost 7 bases, and 11 bases lay between the germline ends. The CDR3 DNA sequence: TGTGCCAGCAGCTTAGAAGGGGGTCGGCAGCCCCAGCATTTT. Translated: CASSLEGGRQPQHF.

The chain combines TRBV13 with TRBJ2-3; 10 bases are shared with TRBD2. CDR1 and CDR2 (germline): PRHDT, FYEKMQ (reference sequence). V was clipped by 4 bases and J by 5 bases; unmatched bases: 9. The CDR3 is 16 residues long. The CDR3 bases are TGTGCCAGCAGCTCCCTAGCGGGAGACCATCGAGATACGCAGTATTTT. It is translated as CASSSLAGDHRDTQYF.

The chain joins TRBV18 to TRBJ2-3; TRBD1 is a possible D gene (5 bases). Germline V gene lookup returns CDR1 KGHSH and CDR2 LQKENI. The CDR3 runs 13 residues. The germline V and J ends were trimmed by 5 bases and 3 bases, with 9 bases remaining between them. CDR3: CASSGGQTDTQYF. In DNA form, the CDR3 reads TGTGCCAGCTCAGGCGGACAAACAGATACGCAGTATTTT.

The chain employs TRBV10-3 and TRBJ2-1, with D perhaps matching TRBD2 (7 bases). The CDR3 has 16 residues. The V end lost 4 bases, the J end lost 7 bases, and 20 bases lay between the germline ends. The germline V gene encodes CDR1 ENHRY and CDR2 SYGVKD. CDR3 sequence reads: CAISGPPGAGDNEQFF. In nucleotides, the CDR3 is TGTGCCATCAGTGGGCCTCCGGGGGCGGGAGATAATGAGCAGTTCTTC.

This sequence joins TRBV27 and TRBJ2-2; D is unclear. CDR1 is MNHEY and CDR2 is SMNVEV in the germline V gene (reference sequence). The CDR3 is 13 residues long. Trimming took 5 bases from V and 5 from J, leaving 9 bases between them. The CDR3, as DNA: TGTGCCAGCAGTCCCGGAACGACCGGGGAGCTGTTTTTT. Translation gives CASSPGTTGELFF.

The chain uses TRBV9 and TRBJ2-1; no clear D. The V gene lost 3 bases and the J gene lost 4 bases, with 20 bases spanning the gap. The CDR3 is 17 residues long. Germline V CDR1 and CDR2: SGDLS, YYNGEE. The CDR3 DNA is TGTGCCAGCAGCGGAGGACCTCAACGGGTACTGTACAATGAGCAGTTCTTC. Translation: CASSGGPQRVLYNEQFF.

This clone was seen more than once but under ten times. The J gene is TRBJ1-2, the V gene TRBV5-4; no reliable D call. The germline gives CDR1 SGHNT, CDR2 YYREEE (reference sequence). The CDR3 is 13 amino acids. Trimming cost V 3 bases and J 5 bases, with 11 bases left between them. CDR3 protein: CASSSEYYYGYTF. Written as DNA, the CDR3 is TGTGCCAGCAGCTCGGAGTACTATTATGGCTACACCTTC.